One and the same sample provided the 9 T cell receptor beta chains below, sequenced in a study of blood T cell repertoires in COVID-19 (dated by TCRdb to 2020 to 2021). Receptors were amplified or captured by the immunoSEQ multiplex PCR assay. Here the immuneACCESS table is served through TCRdb, limited to in-frame sequences with V and J called. Missing clones are a known gap in these copies; in checked studies unresolved V genes cover under half, and the rest lacks a known reason. Across this sample there are about 200,000 clones, with more than 75% seen only once. Together, the top ten hold roughly 5.9% of the sample. The sequencing sample was made of PBMCs or T cells enriched from blood (not recorded which). These receptor sequences come from a man between 40 and 49 years old with acute COVID-19.

This chain connects TRBV28 to TRBJ1-2; possible D gene TRBD1, 6 bases. CDR1 is MDHEN, CDR2 SYDVKM, per germline. The CDR3 totals 14 residues. V was pared by 7 bases and J by 0 bases, with 12 bases between. The CDR3 here is CASTRAGANYGYTF. The CDR3 coding sequence is TGTGCCAGCACCCGAGCAGGGGCTAACTATGGCTACACCTTC.

V usage is TRBV18 and J usage is TRBJ2-7; D might be TRBD2 (6 bases). Germline V lookup: CDR1 KGHSH, CDR2 LQKENI. V gave up 5 bases and J gave up 2 bases, with 13 bases separating them. The CDR3 runs 14 residues. In DNA, the CDR3 is TGTGCCAGCTCAACGGGAGAGCCCCCCTACGAGCAGTACTTC. Translation: CASSTGEPPYEQYF.

V and J are TRBV4-1 and TRBJ2-2; D remains ambiguous. Germline lookup yields CDR1 MGHRA and CDR2 YSYEKL. Deletions cut 1 base from V and 4 bases from J, with 4 bases between. The CDR3 is made up of 13 amino acids. CDR3 nucleotide sequence: TGCGCCAGCAGCCAAGGGCTCACCGGGGAGCTGTTTTTT. Protein sequence: CASSQGLTGELFF.

The V and J genes are TRBV18 and TRBJ1-2; tentative D call: TRBD1 (5 bases). The germline CDR1 and CDR2 sequences are KGHSH and LQKENI. The CDR3 has 15 residues. V lost 1 base, J lost 2 bases, and 11 bases lay in between. The chain's CDR3 is CASSPQGVGNYGYTF. The CDR3 DNA follows: TGTGCCAGCTCACCACAAGGGGTTGGCAACTATGGCTACACCTTC.

V usage is TRBV7-9 and J usage is TRBJ1-6; TRBD1 matches at 8 bases. After removal of 5 bases from V and 8 bases from J, the junction contained 11 bases not matched to a gene. CDR3 size: 16 residues. Germline CDR1 is SEHNR and CDR2 is FQNEAQ (reference sequence). CDR3 DNA sequence: TGTGCCAGCAGCCCAGGACAGGGCCGTTCAGATTCACCCCTCCACTTT. Amino acids: CASSPGQGRSDSPLHF.

The chain has TRBV5-1 and TRBJ2-3; 8 bases agree with TRBD1. The CDR3 totals 14 residues. The germline gives CDR1 SGHRS, CDR2 YFSETQ. V was clipped by 1 base and J by 9 bases; unmatched bases: 7. In DNA form, the CDR3 reads TGCGCCAGCAGCTTGCAGACAGGGGAGCAAACGCAGTATTTT. This encodes CASSLQTGEQTQYF. The variable domain in full, completed from reference TRBV5-1 and TRBJ2-3, reads KAGVTQTPRYLIKTRGQQVTLSCSPISGHRSVSWYQQTPGQGLQFLFEYFSETQRNKGNFPGRFSGRQFSNSRSEMNVSTLELGDSALYLCASSLQTGEQTQYFGPGTRLTVL.

J is TRBJ2-7 and V is TRBV6-5, with D possibly matching TRBD1 (5 bases). The CDR3 covers 14 residues. Trimming removed 5 bases from V and 6 bases from J, with 17 bases in between. CDR1 is MNHEY, CDR2 SVGAGI, per germline. The CDR3 reads CASSPGRAAVEQYF. In nucleotides, the CDR3 is TGTGCCAGCAGTCCGGGCAGGGCTGCGGTCGAGCAGTACTTC.

This clone was detected only a few times. This chain links TRBV5-1 with TRBJ2-3; 9 nucleotides align to TRBD1. The trim removed 3 bases at V and 4 bases at J, leaving 9 bases unmatched. The V gene's germline CDR1 is SGHRS and CDR2 YFSETQ. The length of the CDR3 is 16 residues. In nucleotides, the CDR3 is TGCGCCAGCAGCTGGGGACAGGGAGGAGGGCCAGATACGCAGTATTTT. Translation: CASSWGQGGGPDTQYF.

V usage is TRBV5-1 and J usage is TRBJ2-1, with 10 bases identical to TRBD1. CDR3 length equals 15 residues. V lost 5 bases to trimming and J lost 3 bases; unmatched junction nucleotides: 5. Germline CDR1 SGHRS, CDR2 YFSETQ. The CDR3 sequence is CASRPGTGVYNEQFF. The CDR3, as DNA: TGCGCCAGCAGACCCGGGACAGGGGTCTACAATGAGCAGTTCTTC.